The T cell receptor (beta chain) under discussion was sequenced for a study of cytomegalovirus exposure and HLA in healthy donors (TCRdb year 2017). For the wider study: An earlier analysis of 587 of the donors reported over 250 Gb of sequence data and 95 million to 120 million unique TCR beta sequences obtained from about 180 million T cells. To decide whether each TCR beta V gene segment behaved as functional or pseudogenic, an earlier analysis of approximately 590 of the donors relied on high-throughput TCR beta sequencing. High-throughput TCR immunosequencing, statistical association of individual TCRs with disease status, and machine learning were combined to predict cytomegalovirus infection status. Every repertoire in the discovery cohort had been generated on one and the same sequencing platform. Of the roughly 410 genotyped donors, over 80% were placed in the genetic ancestry cluster associated with self-reported Caucasian donors. Donor age, sex, ethnicity and CMV serostatus were collected together with the repertoire data. On average, roughly 250,000 unique TCR beta nucleotide sequences were sequenced per donor among about 400 genotyped donors of the cohort, with 15% to 20% of those sequences being non-productive. An early release covering approximately 600 HLA-typed donors comprised roughly 300 gigabases of sequencing data and around 80 million unique TCR sequences. The study aimed to test whether signatures of past pathogen exposure could be identified by cataloging public T cell receptors. Besides the first cohort of under 700 subjects, a separate validation cohort made up of 90 to 150 different subjects was used. Because of strong linkage in the cohort, roughly five DR-DQ haplotypes were treated as single units for association and clustering. Both class I and class II loci were covered by HLA typing, at four-digit resolution. A later genetic analysis took genome-wide SNP genotypes for about 55% of the roughly 670 donors and used that subset as a discovery cohort. The number of donors typed differed by locus, with 629-630 for A, B, C, DRB1 and DQB1, 522 for DQA1, approximately 580 for DPA1, and 400 to 490 for DPB1. The study used immunosequencing to profile the T cell repertoires of approximately 630 subjects and linked those repertoires to cytomegalovirus serostatus. A later analysis re-analyzed previously published TCR beta repertoires from several hundred donors and added high-resolution HLA genotyping to study TCR occurrence patterns. Rather than drawing on any new phenotypic data, the later analysis identified candidate immune exposures from TCR beta sequences and the way those sequences occurred across donors.

Libraries were prepared through the immunoSEQ multiplex PCR assay. The multiplex PCR relied on a mix of 60 forward primers for TCR Vbeta segments and 13 reverse primers for TCR Jbeta segments. A multiplex PCR assay on genomic DNA amplified the CDR3 region of rearranged TCR beta genes. On the Illumina HiSeq System, the amplified TCR beta libraries were sequenced as 87-base-pair reads. The original pipeline was this. In a later analysis, about 80 million unique TCR beta chains were counted across the approximately 670 repertoires, and roughly 10 million of these chains were shared by at least two donors. A nearest-neighbor algorithm error-corrected the raw reads and collapsed the reads into unique sequences, merging closely related sequences to remove PCR and sequencing errors. Alignment of CDR3 sequences to IMGT reference sequences was used to assign V, D and J gene segments. For a sequence to be retained, a match of at least six nucleotides to both a V gene segment and a J gene segment was required. A rearrangement counted as productive if the CDR3 had no stop codons and remained in frame with V and J, and every other rearrangement counted as non-productive. CDR3 was defined by IMGT convention, running from the second conserved V-encoded cysteine to the conserved J-encoded phenylalanine. Sequences without an unambiguous match to a single V gene segment were excluded from the earlier analysis of about 640 of the donors. An earlier analysis of 450 to 650 of the donors called V segments functional above 56.7% productive rearrangements and segregating when the between-donor standard deviation exceeded 5%. A statistical classification framework was built to diagnose cytomegalovirus status from the catalog of TCR beta chain sequences. In a later analysis, TCR nucleotide sequences were compared against IMGT/GENE-DB human TR gene sequences so that V and J genes could be assigned. The TCRdist pipeline was used in a later analysis to assign CDR3 sequences and most-parsimonious VDJ recombination scenarios. In a later analysis, every TCR beta chain was defined by the combination of its CDR3 amino acid sequence and its V-gene family, and reads without a unique V-gene family were dropped. As a way to deal with suspected cross-contamination and a sequencing artifact, a later analysis dropped approximately 570 nucleotide sequences that were highly shared and had low generation probability. In a later analysis, a clonal expansion index was calculated for each public chain from normalized within-repertoire ranks of inferred template counts. In a later analysis, generation probabilities were computed with a VDJ recombination model fitted to out-of-frame rearrangements, and the resulting probabilities were checked against IGoR. In a later analysis, hypergeometric tests were used to score TCR-TCR, TCR-HLA and TCR-CMV co-occurrence, with a repertoire-size bias correction applied to TCR pairs. A later analysis estimated false discovery rates by permuting HLA or CMV assignments 20 times. A later analysis grouped co-occurring TCRs with DBSCAN, adding TCRdist sequence similarity when clustering within HLA-allele-positive subsets. Repertoires with fewer than 30,000 or more than 120,000 public chains, plus five repertoires with anomalous nucleotide sharing, were excluded from co-occurrence clustering. TCRdb took this table from immuneACCESS and kept in-frame rearrangements with V and J called. Such tables lack part of the clones; where checked against another copy, unresolved V genes explain under half of the gap, and the rest is unexplained. The V and J calls and clone size come from that table; D and trimming were worked out from the DNA. The sample contains about 120,000 clones, about 59% of them found a single time. Roughly 9% of the sample lies in the top ten.

The study at large found these results: Correlated functional status among segregating V segments might reflect linkage disequilibrium, but an unknown experimental factor could not be ruled out. The authors suggested that the approach could potentially be generalized to other disease states and immunological phenotypes. The study gave a list of 150 to 200 TCR beta chains associated with cytomegalovirus. CMV serostatus was the only immune exposure information available for the cohort. Because some donors lacked HLA typing at each locus, the association tests relied only on the typed subset. The cohort was sequenced for TCR beta chains only, and without alpha or paired-chain data the features that could be detected were limited. Because counts were too low, approximately 18 rarely observed V segments, including chromosome 9 orphons, were excluded from the earlier analysis of several hundred of the donors. In a later analysis, some 18,000 TCR beta sequences were associated with specific HLA alleles at a false discovery rate of 0.05. In vitro tests confirmed that a few of the cytomegalovirus-associated TCR beta chains recognize cytomegalovirus antigens. Compared with equally common non-associated chains, HLA-associated TCR beta chains in a later analysis were more clonally expanded and had lower generation probabilities. A further reported finding was that TCR beta sequences accurately predicted the HLA-A and HLA-B alleles for most subjects in the first cohort. Cytomegalovirus status was reported to be diagnosed by the classifier with high specificity and sensitivity in both the original and validation cohorts. While some public TCRs were present in many individuals, most TCR sequences turned up only very rarely across donors. The 87-base-pair reads could not distinguish some IMGT-functional V segments, including TRBV6-2 and TRBV6-3, so those segments were excluded. Roughly uniform sequencing depth across donors was assumed in presence/absence analyses, although this assumption may not hold. The sequencing pipeline was judged likely to have produced a cluster of highly shared sequence variants as a technical artifact. An association between a missense DCLRE1C variant and V-gene and J-gene trimming of TCR beta chains was found in a later genetic analysis and replicated in an independent cohort. A later analysis found that most CMV-associated TCR beta chains appeared HLA-restricted, with HLA associations seemingly driven largely by CMV exposure. In an earlier analysis of more than 450 of the donors, most TCR beta V segments were observed in productive rearrangements about 90% or about 30% of the time, broadly matching IMGT annotations. When HLA alleles, especially DR and DQ, strongly co-occurred, TCR associations were difficult to assign to individual alleles. Several of the top co-occurrence clusters appeared to be linked to parvovirus B19, influenza, CMV and Epstein-Barr virus, according to a later analysis. According to a later genetic analysis, donors in an Asian-associated ancestry cluster had fewer N-insertions in productive TCRs than the approximately 610-donor mean. A later analysis found that TCR association rates varied across HLA loci, with DRB1 alleles showing the most associated TCRs and HLA-C alleles the fewest.

The CDR1 and CDR2 encoded by the germline V gene (reference sequence) are SEHNR and FQNEAQ. The CDR3, cysteine through phenylalanine, is 15 amino acids long. The kept DNA is CDR3 alone, 45 bases in frame from the first base. Trimming leaves V shorter by 5 bases and J shorter by 5 bases, with the junction holding 9 bases beyond the gene matches. A single count supports this clone. Its antigen has not been determined. The record has no base qualities; no much larger clone is one base away. The cohort was made up of 666 healthy bone marrow donors. At the time of sampling, every cohort member was nominally healthy, though immune exposures that went unrecorded were likely present. The donor was CMV seropositive and belonged to the group of 250 to 350 seropositive cohort members. A peripheral blood sample was collected from each donor, and TCR beta sequencing was performed on peripheral blood mononuclear cells. The Qiagen DNeasy Blood Extraction Kit was used to extract genomic DNA from the blood cell samples.

This sequence originates from a woman aged 40 to 50 in good health and CMV-seropositive. The chain is encoded by TRBV7-9 joined to TRBJ2-7, with TRBD1 identical over 10 junction bases. The sample was PBMCs. The CDR3 region has the sequence CASSIGTGDFHEQYF. The bases are TGTGCCAGCAGCATCGGGACAGGGGATTTCCACGAGCAGTACTTC.